The 16 T cell receptor beta chains reported below all come from one sample, sequenced in a study of T cells in Graves' hyperthyroidism and ophthalmopathy (dated by TCRdb to between 2019 and 2020). Receptor libraries were prepared by multiplex PCR. Sequencing was performed on an Illumina HiSeq 2000. Amplification of TCR beta CDR3 regions was carried out from RNA transcripts. For the first round of RT-PCR on the TCR CDR3, the HTBI primer set was used together with the Qiagen OneStep RT-PCR kit. TCRdb handled the public reads itself, with Q25 trimming in fastp and clone calling in MiXCR, and kept productive beta chains. Entries that share a CDR3 protein sequence are merged under the most common genes and DNA. The sample table records about 160,000 distinct CDR3 sequences; about 9.4% of these occur just once. The ten largest clonotypes hold roughly a fifth of the sample. The sequencing input was blood. Receptors were obtained from a woman in her late teens or twenties with Graves' hyperthyroidism that later progressed to Graves' ophthalmopathy.

This clonotype was seen many times. The V and J genes are TRBV29-1 and TRBJ1-5; D might be TRBD1 (5 bases). This CDR3 contains 13 residues. The ends were cut back, 6 bases at V and 7 bases at J, with 16 bases in the middle. From germline, CDR1 is SQVTM and CDR2 ANQGSEA. As DNA, the CDR3 is TGCAGCGTCGCAGATATCGGGGGGCAGCCCCAGCATTTT. The encoded protein is CSVADIGGQPQHF.

The rearrangement joins TRBV18 to TRBJ1-6; D is ambiguous. Trimming took off 0 bases at V and 10 bases at J, with 13 bases between the two ends. Germline CDR1 KGHSH, CDR2 LQKENI. The CDR3 is 15 residues long. The CDR3 DNA follows: TGTGCCAGCTCACCACCGAATCTAGGGCCCTCACCCCTCCACTTT. Translated, it gives CASSPPNLGPSPLHF.

This clonotype was seen many times. The chain recombines TRBV7-6 with TRBJ2-1; D is uncertain. This CDR3 comprises 12 residues. Germline loops: CDR1 SGHVS, CDR2 FNYEAQ. Trimming took off 5 bases at V and 4 bases at J, with 6 bases between the two ends. The CDR3 bases are TGTGCCAGCAGCGTAGGGTACAATGAGCAGTTCTTC. Encoded protein: CASSVGYNEQFF. Full variable domain (rest looked up from reference TRBV7-6 and TRBJ2-1): GAGVSQSPRYKVTKRGQDVALRCDPISGHVSLYWYRQALGQGPEFLTYFNYEAQQDKSGLPNDRFSAERPEGSISTLTIQRTEQRDSAMYRCASSVGYNEQFFGPGTRLTVL.

There are many counts of this clonotype. V gene TRBV6-1 combines with J gene TRBJ1-2; 7 positions agree with TRBD1. The CDR3 loop spans 17 amino acids. CDR1 and CDR2 from the germline V gene are MNHNS and SASEGT. The trim removed 1 base at V and 0 bases at J, leaving 8 bases unmatched. The CDR3 DNA sequence: TGTGCCAGCAGTGAAGTGGGGACAGTGCTAGCTAACTATGGCTACACCTTC. This translates into CASSEVGTVLANYGYTF.

V gene TRBV5-1 combines with J gene TRBJ2-7, with D perhaps TRBD1 (6 bases). V was cut by 0 bases and J by 3 bases, with 10 bases left in between. The CDR3 extends over 14 amino acids. Germline CDR1 and CDR2: SGHRS and YFSETQ. CDR3 protein: CASSLVAGDYEQYF. CDR3 DNA: TGCGCCAGCAGCTTGGTGGCAGGGGACTACGAGCAGTACTTC.

This clonotype was counted many times. The gene calls are TRBV9 and TRBJ1-1, with D possibly being TRBD1 (6 bases). CDR1 SGDLS and CDR2 YYNGEE come from the germline V gene. This CDR3 has 15 amino acids. V lost 0 bases and J 1 base, leaving 10 bases between the germline ends. CDR3 residues: CASSVAGHQNTEAFF. CDR3 nucleotide sequence: TGTGCCAGCAGCGTAGCGGGACACCAGAACACTGAAGCTTTCTTT.

This clonotype was observed many times. The chain combines TRBV3-1 with TRBJ1-1; the D is unclear. This CDR3 has 18 amino acids. Germline CDR1 and CDR2: LGHDT and YNNKEL (reference sequence). Trimming stripped 3 bases from V and 0 bases from J, with 20 bases between. This chain's CDR3 is CASSQSLAWMNMNTEAFF. The DNA of the CDR3 is TGTGCCAGCAGCCAGTCGTTGGCATGGATGAATATGAACACTGAAGCTTTCTTT.

This clonotype appeared many times. The V and J genes are TRBV12-3 or TRBV12-4 and TRBJ1-6; D is perhaps TRBD1 (5 bases). CDR3 length: 14 amino acids. Trimming removed 5 bases at V and 4 bases at J, with 9 bases between. The CDR3 here is CASSPGLYNSPLHF. DNA of the CDR3: TGTGCCAGCAGTCCGGGACTTTATAATTCACCCCTCCACTTT.

This clonotype has ten or more counts. The chain recombines TRBV10-3 with TRBJ1-1; 10 nucleotides line up with TRBD1. Trimming at V came to 0 bases and at J to 3 bases, leaving 4 bases not matched to a gene. The CDR3 spans 16 residues. Germline V gene data show CDR1 as ENHRY and CDR2 as SYGVKD. CDR3 sequence reads: CAISESFGTGDTEAFF. In DNA, the CDR3 is TGTGCCATCAGTGAGTCTTTTGGGACAGGGGACACTGAAGCTTTCTTT.

This sequence joins TRBV4-1 and TRBJ2-3, with TRBD2 identical over 11 bases. This CDR3 contains 15 residues. After removal of 3 bases from V and 6 bases from J, the junction contained 5 bases not matched to a gene. Per germline, CDR1 MGHRA and CDR2 YSYEKL. The CDR3 here is CASSHSGRGLDTQYF. The CDR3 coding sequence is TGCGCCAGCAGCCATAGCGGGAGGGGTTTGGATACGCAGTATTTT.

This clonotype was seen many times. The V call is TRBV30, the J call TRBJ2-1; D is unresolved. Germline V gene sequence: CDR1 GTSNPN, CDR2 SVGIG (reference sequence). The V end lost 0 bases, the J end lost 9 bases, and 9 bases lay between the germline ends. This CDR3 has 12 amino acids. The CDR3 protein is CAWSVSAVEQFF. Here the CDR3 DNA reads TGTGCCTGGAGTGTAAGCGCGGTTGAGCAGTTCTTC.

In this sample, this clonotype turned up many times. The chain couples TRBV20-1 to TRBJ1-1; the D is unclear. V was pared by 1 base and J by 7 bases, with 7 bases between. The CDR3 runs 11 residues. CDR1 is DFQATT, CDR2 SNEGSKA, per germline (reference sequence). The CDR3 bases are TGCAGTGCTAGAGGACCTTTTGAAGCTTTCTTT. Protein product: CSARGPFEAFF.

This clonotype was counted at least ten times. The chain links TRBV5-6 to TRBJ2-7; 8 positions agree with TRBD1. Germline V gene lookup returns CDR1 SGHDT and CDR2 YYEEEE. CDR3 length: 15 amino acids. J lost 6 bases, V lost 1 base, and 9 bases had no gene match. CDR3 nucleotide sequence: TGTGCCAGCAGCTTGTTAGGGCAGGGGGCTCGCGAGCAGTACTTC. Translated: CASSLLGQGAREQYF.

This clonotype was seen ten or more times. The chain employs TRBV2 and TRBJ1-1; TRBD1 is a possible D gene (6 bases). The CDR3 has 15 amino acids. CDR1 is SNHLY, CDR2 FYNNEI, per germline. V gave up 1 base and J gave up 0 bases, with 9 bases separating them. CDR3 nucleotides: TGTGCCAGCAGTGAAGGGGGGCAGTTGAACACTGAAGCTTTCTTT. Amino acids: CASSEGGQLNTEAFF.

This clonotype was seen at least ten times. This chain uses TRBV6-2 or TRBV6-3 with TRBJ1-5, with 9 bases that match TRBD1. V gave up 7 bases and J gave up 7 bases; unmatched junction bases: 5. CDR1 and CDR2 from the germline V gene are MNHEY and SVGEGT. This CDR3 is built from 13 residues. This CDR3 is CASKQGAWQPQHF. The CDR3 region has the DNA TGTGCCAGCAAACAGGGGGCTTGGCAGCCCCAGCATTTT.

Ten or more counts support this clonotype. This chain connects TRBV6-5 to TRBJ2-1; the match to TRBD2 covers 15 bases. V gave up 4 bases and J gave up 9 bases; unmatched junction bases: 10. Germline CDR1 reads MNHEY; CDR2 reads SVGAGI. There are 17 residues in the CDR3. The CDR3 loop is CASSSYWTSGRAAEQFF. In DNA form, the CDR3 reads TGTGCCAGCAGTTCCTATTGGACTAGCGGGAGGGCCGCTGAGCAGTTCTTC.